The subject of this entry is one T cell receptor (beta chain). Its specificity is not known. Assay used: immunoSEQ multiplex PCR; TCRdb lists only in-frame clones, some missing. The top ten hold roughly 0.37% of the sample, which has just over 85,000 clones, less than 95% seen once. V was shortened by 0 bases and J by 2 bases, with 12 bases between the two germline ends. CDR1 and CDR2 (germline): LGHNA, YNFKEQ. CDR3 length equals 16 residues. This entry is derived from a study of graft-versus-host responses after intestinal transplantation. Study-wide results and caveats: Allograft clonal ratios (graft-versus-host to host-versus-graft) were high in patients who had graft-donor T cell macrochimerism.

The gene calls are TRBV4-2 and TRBJ2-3; D possibly corresponds to TRBD2 (5 bases). The sequenced sample was unstimulated CD8+ T cells sorted from spleen or lymph node cells, obtained before transplant. This receptor was obtained from a human donor who was the organ donor for an intestinal transplant. The CDR3 DNA reads as TGTGCCAGCAGCCAAGAGTTGAGAGACTACACAGATACGCAGTATTTT. Its translation is CASSQELRDYTDTQYF.